This TCR beta chain is from a study of shared clonotypes between healthy human individuals. Study results and caveats: Across subsets, estimated richness was generally greater for naive than for memory populations. Rarefaction showed that sequencing of sorted subsets was incomplete (despite large depth).

Germline V gene data show CDR1 as PRHDT and CDR2 as FYEKMQ (reference sequence). V lost 5 bases and J lost 6, with 14 bases in between. CDR3 length equals 14 residues. About this clone: Its target is not known.

Adult Caucasians living in Nashville, Tennessee made up all of the donors. Each PCR replicate from the sorted subsets contained approximately 0.2 ug DNA, which is about 30,000 T cell genomes. Sequencing was performed with immunoSEQ multiplex PCR; in TCRdb, only in-frame clones are kept and a portion is missing. The table lists over a million clones, approximately 96% of them singletons. The sequencing input was naive CD4+ T cells sorted from blood. Subset of the sample: CD45RA+ positively selected. The V and J genes are TRBV13 and TRBJ2-4; D may match TRBD1 or TRBD2 (5 bases each). This TCR came from a man between 25 and 39 years old in good health. CDR3 nucleotide sequence: TGTGCCAGCAGCAAGTCCGGGGCTCCAAACATTCAGTACTTC. Protein product: CASSKSGAPNIQYF.